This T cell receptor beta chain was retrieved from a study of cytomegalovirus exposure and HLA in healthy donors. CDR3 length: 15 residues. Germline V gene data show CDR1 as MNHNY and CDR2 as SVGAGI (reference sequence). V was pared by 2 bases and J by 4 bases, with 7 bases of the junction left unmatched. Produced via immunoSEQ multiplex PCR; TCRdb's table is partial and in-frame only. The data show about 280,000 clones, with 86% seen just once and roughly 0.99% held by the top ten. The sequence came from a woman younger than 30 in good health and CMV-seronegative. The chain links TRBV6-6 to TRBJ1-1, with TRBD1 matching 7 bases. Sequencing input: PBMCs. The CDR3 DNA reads TGTGCCAGCAGTTACGCCGACAGGGAAGGCACTGAAGCTTTCTTT. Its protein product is CASSYADREGTEAFF.